These 32 T cell receptor beta chains came from one sample sequenced in a study of glioma-infiltrating T cells. The iRepertoire nested amplicon-rescue multiplex PCR amplified TCR alpha and beta CDR3s from RNA. TCRdb re-derived calls from the multiplex PCR reads in MiXCR, one entry per CDR3 protein. Of more than 300,000 distinct CDR3 sequences detected, 41% appear once; the ten largest clones hold 12%. Sequenced: glioma tissue, nonneoplastic brain tissue, or PBMCs (not recorded which). The receptors originated from a human donor with low-grade glioma or glioblastoma, undergoing nonglioma brain surgery, or in good health (not recorded which).

This clonotype was found a few times. The rearrangement joins TRBV11-2 to TRBJ1-1, with D possibly being TRBD1 (6 bases). This CDR3 has 15 amino acids. The germline V gene has CDR1 SGHAT and CDR2 FQNNGV. V was pared by 0 bases and J by 7 bases, with 15 bases between. The CDR3 nucleotides are TGTGCCAGCAGCTTAGATCGAGGGGGGGTAAATGAAGCTTTCTTT. This codes for CASSLDRGGVNEAFF.

J is TRBJ2-7 and V is TRBV2, with 9 bases aligning to TRBD2. V gave up 0 bases and J gave up 0 bases; unmatched junction bases: 3. This CDR3 comprises 16 residues. CDR1 and CDR2 from the germline V gene are SNHLY and FYNNEI. The CDR3 DNA reads TGTGCCAGCAGTGAAGCGCGACTAGCGGCCTCCTACGAGCAGTACTTC. Translation: CASSEARLAASYEQYF.

In its sample, this clonotype was seen many times. The chain couples TRBV27 to TRBJ1-2; D is ambiguous. The CDR3 contains 13 residues. Germline CDR1 reads MNHEY; CDR2 reads SMNVEV (reference sequence). Trimming removed 5 bases at V and 4 bases at J, with 11 bases between. The CDR3 region has the DNA TGTGCCAGCAGTGGACCCCTAGGCTATGGCTACACCTTC. Amino acids: CASSGPLGYGYTF.

Notes on this clonotype: A much larger clone lies a single base off, so this may be a read error. The chain links TRBV27 to TRBJ2-2; tentatively, D is TRBD2 (6 bases). Germline CDR1 MNHEY, CDR2 SMNVEV (reference sequence). CDR3 length: 14 amino acids. The CDR3 here is CASSLSLYTGGLFF. Here the CDR3 DNA reads TGTGCCAGCAGTTTATCGCTTTACACCGGGGGGCTGTTTTTT.

The V gene is TRBV18, the J gene TRBJ2-7; D gene ambiguous. Germline CDR1 reads KGHSH; CDR2 reads LQKENI. V was clipped by 6 bases and J by 0 bases, with 12 bases between them. This CDR3 is 14 amino acids long. In DNA, the CDR3 is TGTGCCAGCTCCTCAACCGCCGACTCCTACGAGCAGTACTTC. Encoded protein: CASSSTADSYEQYF.

With respect to this clonotype: A much bigger clone sits one base away, suggesting this may be a read error. The chain is built from TRBV15 and TRBJ2-1; 11 nucleotides agree with TRBD2. V shed 5 bases and J 8 bases; nucleotides not matched to a gene: 11. The CDR3 extends over 16 amino acids. The germline V gene encodes CDR1 LNHNV and CDR2 YYDKDF (reference sequence). Written as DNA, the CDR3 is TGTGCCACCAGCCCTGTAGCGGGAGGGCCTCTTGATGAGCAGTTCTTC. Protein: CATSPVAGGPLDEQFF.

This clonotype has a handful of counts. The chain carries TRBV10-3 and TRBJ1-3; D gene unclear. Germline V lookup: CDR1 ENHRY, CDR2 SYGVKD. The CDR3 sequence is 12 residues long. V was pared by 7 bases and J by 0 bases, with 4 bases between. DNA of the CDR3: TGTGCCATCAATCTCTCTGGAAACACCATATATTTT. Protein product: CAINLSGNTIYF.

The CDR3 sequence: CASSSLAGGENIQYF. CDR3 DNA: TGTGCCAGCAGCTCACTAGCGGGAGGGGAAAACATTCAGTACTTC. V is TRBV5-4 and J is TRBJ2-4, with 13 bases lining up with TRBD2. CDR1 is SGHNT and CDR2 is YYREEE in the germline V gene (reference sequence). After removal of 3 bases from V and 5 bases from J, the junction contained 2 bases not matched to a gene. The CDR3 totals 15 residues.

The chain combines TRBV6-1 with TRBJ2-2; D is undetermined. The CDR3 runs to 15 residues. CDR1 and CDR2 (germline): MNHNS, SASEGT. V shed 7 bases and J shed 5 bases, with 17 bases lying between them. CDR3: CASKSSPLVTGELFF. Here the CDR3 DNA reads TGTGCCAGCAAATCAAGTCCGCTAGTTACCGGGGAGCTGTTTTTT.

This clonotype was seen repeatedly, ten times or more. V is TRBV28 and J is TRBJ1-2; D might be TRBD1 (5 bases). CDR1 MDHEN and CDR2 SYDVKM come from the germline V gene. The CDR3 consists of 11 residues. V was cut by 6 bases and J by 8 bases, with 10 bases left in between. CDR3 loop: CASRGTLGYTF. CDR3 nucleotides: TGTGCCAGCAGGGGGACGTTAGGCTACACCTTC.

The chain carries TRBV5-8 and TRBJ2-1, with no clear D. This CDR3 is built from 13 residues. V lost 0 bases and J 10 bases, leaving 11 bases between the germline ends. The germline gives CDR1 SGHTS, CDR2 YDEGEE. CDR3 residues: CASSLVDSYEQFF. As DNA, the CDR3 is TGTGCCAGCAGCTTGGTTGACTCCTACGAGCAGTTCTTC.

This clonotype was seen more than once but under ten times. Here the CDR3 DNA reads TGTGCCAGCAGCTTGGTTCCTGCCGAGCAGTACTTC. Amino acid sequence: CASSLVPAEQYF. V and J are TRBV7-2 and TRBJ2-7; D is undetermined. The V and J ends lost 3 bases and 6 bases respectively, with 9 bases between them. In germline, CDR1 is SGHTA, CDR2 FQGNSA. There are 12 residues in the CDR3.

As regards this clonotype: Possible read error: a much larger clone is one base away. The chain couples TRBV27 to TRBJ2-7; 7 bases match TRBD1. After removal of 3 bases from V and 5 bases from J, the junction contained 7 bases not matched to a gene. The CDR3 is 14 amino acids. Germline CDR1 is MNHEY and CDR2 is SMNVEV (reference sequence). CDR3 sequence reads: CASSFKGADHEQYF. The CDR3 DNA follows: TGTGCCAGCAGTTTCAAGGGGGCCGATCACGAGCAGTACTTC.

J is TRBJ1-5 and V is TRBV6-1, with TRBD1 identical over 7 bases. Germline V gene sequence: CDR1 MNHNS, CDR2 SASEGT. The CDR3 sequence is 13 residues long. With V trimmed by 3 bases and J by 7 bases, 3 bases remained unmatched. The CDR3 loop is CASSETGRQPQHF. CDR3 in DNA: TGTGCCAGCAGTGAGACAGGGAGGCAGCCCCAGCATTTT.

V is TRBV20-1 and J is TRBJ2-1, with 7 nucleotides matching TRBD2. This CDR3 spans 16 amino acids. Unmatched junction bases numbered 9, after V lost 3 bases and J lost 1 base. Germline V gene sequence: CDR1 DFQATT, CDR2 SNEGSKA (reference sequence). CDR3 residues: CSARGTSAGSYNEQFF. CDR3 in DNA: TGCAGTGCTAGGGGCACTAGCGCCGGGTCCTACAATGAGCAGTTCTTC.

The chain has TRBV6-1 and TRBJ2-7; D is perhaps TRBD2 (6 bases). Germline V gene lookup returns CDR1 MNHNS and CDR2 SASEGT. The CDR3 extends over 15 amino acids. Trimming took 6 bases from V and 7 from J, leaving 22 bases between them. The CDR3 DNA follows: TGTGCCAGCAGCAAGACTAGGGGTCCTTACAATGAGCAGTACTTC. This sequence encodes CASSKTRGPYNEQYF.

Many counts were recorded for this clonotype. CDR3 sequence reads: CASSLPPAGGNNEQFF. DNA of the CDR3: TGTGCCAGCAGTTTACCCCCCGCGGGAGGGAACAATGAGCAGTTCTTC. The chain is built from TRBV28 and TRBJ2-1, with 9 bases that match TRBD2. V was clipped by 2 bases and J by 5 bases; unmatched bases: 7. CDR1 is MDHEN, CDR2 SYDVKM, per germline. This CDR3 comprises 16 residues.

This clonotype was seen more than once but under ten times. The chain uses TRBV20-1 and TRBJ2-1; TRBD2 matches at 7 bases. J lost 2 bases, V lost 0 bases, and 4 bases had no gene match. From germline, CDR1 is DFQATT and CDR2 SNEGSKA (reference sequence). The CDR3 has 15 residues. CDR3 protein: CSARERLAAYNEQFF. The CDR3 DNA is TGCAGTGCTAGAGAGAGACTAGCCGCCTACAATGAGCAGTTCTTC.

Remarks on this clonotype: This sequence may be a read error, since a much larger clone differs from it by one base. The rearrangement uses TRBV27 and TRBJ2-7; D may be TRBD1 (5 bases). The CDR3 has 17 amino acids. Trimming stripped 8 bases from V and 7 bases from J, with 30 bases between. The germline V gene has CDR1 MNHEY and CDR2 SMNVEV (reference sequence). CDR3 loop: CASRQIGARSSYNEQYF. In DNA, the CDR3 is TGTGCCAGCCGACAAATAGGGGCCCGAAGCTCCTACAATGAGCAGTACTTC.

Points on this clonotype: The CDR3 end shows no conserved phenylalanine or tryptophan, and so a read error is likely. V usage is TRBV4-3 and J usage is TRBJ1-2; D is possibly TRBD1 (6 bases). Germline V CDR1 and CDR2: LGHNA, YSLEER. V was pared by 0 bases and J by 3 bases, with 20 bases between. This CDR3 comprises 18 residues. This CDR3 reads CASSQEGPYLDSHYGYTL. For the CDR3, the DNA is TGCGCCAGCAGCCAAGAGGGGCCCTACCTGGACAGCCACTATGGCTACACCCTC.

This clonotype was counted ten times or more. The chain carries TRBV28 and TRBJ1-5; perhaps TRBD1 as D (6 bases). The CDR3 extends over 14 amino acids. Trimming stripped 3 bases from V and 5 bases from J, with 11 bases between. Germline values: CDR1 MDHEN, CDR2 SYDVKM. The CDR3 region is CASSLEQGHQPQHF. The CDR3 coding sequence is TGTGCCAGCAGTTTGGAACAGGGCCATCAGCCCCAGCATTTT. The variable domain in full, completed from reference TRBV28 and TRBJ1-5, reads DVKVTQSSRYLVKRTGEKVFLECVQDMDHENMFWYRQDPGLGLRLIYFSYDVKMKEKGDIPEGYSVSREKKERFSLILESASTNQTSMYLCASSLEQGHQPQHFGDGTRLSIL.

The rearrangement uses TRBV6-2 or TRBV6-3 and TRBJ2-1; D not certain. The length of the CDR3 is 11 residues. V lost 2 bases and J lost 9, with 5 bases in between. Germline V gene sequence: CDR1 MNHEY, CDR2 SVGEGT. CDR3 sequence (DNA): TGTGCCAGCAGTTACCATGTTGAGCAGTTCTTC. Its protein product is CASSYHVEQFF.

This chain connects TRBV6-1 to TRBJ2-1, with 11 nucleotides matching TRBD2. The CDR3 contains 15 residues. The V segment lost 6 bases and the J segment 7 bases; nucleotides outside the gene matches: 8. Germline V gene lookup returns CDR1 MNHNS and CDR2 SASEGT. This CDR3 is CASRVSGRASNEQFF. The CDR3 region has the DNA TGTGCCAGCAGGGTTAGCGGGAGGGCCTCGAATGAGCAGTTCTTC.

The count of this clonotype is one. A much larger clone lies one base from this, so it may be a read error. This chain joins TRBV6-6 and TRBJ2-1; D is perhaps TRBD1 (5 bases). The CDR3 is made up of 13 amino acids. Germline V lookup: CDR1 MNHNY, CDR2 SVGAGI (reference sequence). The DNA for the CDR3 is TGTGCCACGTCAGGGTACACCTACAATGAGCAGTCCTTC. Its translation is CATSGYTYNEQSF.

Worth noting for this clonotype: The junction shows a germline mismatch at one end, possibly a read error. V gene TRBV7-2 combines with J gene TRBJ1-5; 9 nucleotides align to TRBD1. CDR1 SGHTA and CDR2 FQGNSA come from the germline V gene. The CDR3 covers 15 residues. This chain's CDR3 is CASSQGGQGYQPQDF. CDR3 nucleotides: TGTGCCAGCAGCCAAGGGGGACAGGGCTATCAGCCCCAGGATTTT.

The chain combines TRBV3-1 with TRBJ1-5; no clear D. Germline lookup yields CDR1 LGHDT and CDR2 YNNKEL (reference sequence). Trimming removed 1 base at V and 3 bases at J, with 4 bases between. The CDR3 extends over 13 amino acids. The CDR3 DNA reads as TGTGCCAGCAGCCAAGGACTCAATCAGCCCCAGCATTTT. It codes for CASSQGLNQPQHF.

The chain is built from TRBV6-2 or TRBV6-3 and TRBJ2-7; TRBD2 is a possible D gene (6 bases). Trimming left V 9 bases short and J 2 bases short, with 20 bases between. The CDR3 runs to 15 residues. Germline values: CDR1 MNHEY, CDR2 SVGEGT. Written as DNA, the CDR3 is TGTGCCAGAAGCTTAAAGTGGGGGGTCCCCTACGAGCAGTACTTC. Encoded protein: CARSLKWGVPYEQYF.

This clonotype was observed at least ten times. The chain is built from TRBV4-1 and TRBJ1-1; D might be TRBD1 (6 bases). The CDR3 loop spans 16 amino acids. V gave up 0 bases and J gave up 4 bases, with 15 bases separating them. Germline CDR1 MGHRA, CDR2 YSYEKL. The CDR3 protein is CASSQEHGGRGTEAFF. The CDR3 DNA reads TGCGCCAGCAGCCAAGAACACGGGGGGCGCGGCACTGAAGCTTTCTTT.

Of note for this clonotype: A read error may explain this, as a much larger clone is one base away. This chain uses TRBV20-1 with TRBJ1-2; unclear D gene. V was cut by 2 bases and J by 2 bases, with 6 bases left in between. This CDR3 is built from 12 residues. Germline CDR1 reads DFQATT; CDR2 reads SNEGSKA (reference sequence). CDR3 sequence (DNA): TGCAGTGCTAGAAACGGAAACTATGGCTACACCTTC. Its translation: CSARNGNYGYTF.

The table lists this clonotype with many counts. The genes are TRBV6-1 and TRBJ1-2; no firm D call. The CDR3 extends over 12 amino acids. V was cut by 4 bases and J by 8 bases, with 11 bases left in between. Germline CDR1 is MNHNS and CDR2 is SASEGT. The CDR3 loop is CASSVRVDGYTF. CDR3 DNA sequence: TGTGCCAGCAGTGTCCGGGTGGACGGCTACACCTTC.

The sample holds one count of this clonotype. One junction end does not reproduce the germline sequence, and a read error may be involved. This chain connects TRBV20-1 to TRBJ2-5; tentatively, D is TRBD1 (5 bases). This CDR3 region has 15 residues. Germline-derived CDR1 and CDR2 are DFQATT and SNEGSKA (reference sequence). As DNA, the CDR3 is TGCGGTGCTAGAGACTCGACAGCAGATCAAGAGACCCAGTACTTC. This sequence encodes CGARDSTADQETQYF.

V usage is TRBV20-1 and J usage is TRBJ2-1; D is undetermined. The germline CDR1 and CDR2 sequences are DFQATT and SNEGSKA (reference sequence). This CDR3 has 16 amino acids. V lost 7 bases to trimming and J lost 6 bases, with 25 bases between them. This CDR3 reads CSVKDPKRNSVNEQFF. In nucleotides, the CDR3 is TGCAGTGTGAAAGACCCCAAACGGAACTCGGTCAATGAGCAGTTCTTC.